The present entry profiles one T cell receptor beta chain with its context. The source of the sample is a study of T-cell memory formation after mild COVID-19. Germline V gene lookup returns CDR1 DFQATT and CDR2 SNEGSKA (reference sequence). The CDR3 totals 13 residues. Unmatched junction bases numbered 2, after V lost 2 bases and J lost 3 bases. TCRdb analysed the 5' RACE reads with MiXCR anew, one entry per CDR3 protein. There are around 410,000 distinct CDR3 sequences in the sample; about 22% occur only once, and about 12% lies in the top ten. This chain joins TRBV20-1 and TRBJ2-7; TRBD2 matches at 9 bases. Source material: PBMCs or a T cell subset sorted from them (not recorded which). The sequence was collected from an adult woman who had mild COVID-19 (a few samples of this study predate the infection). Cell type and time point are not known. The DNA for the CDR3 is TGCAGTGCTAGACTAGCGGGGAGCTACGAGCAGTACTTC. Protein: CSARLAGSYEQYF.